This T cell receptor (beta chain) is drawn from a study of T cell responses to AZD1222 COVID-19 vaccine. Study at large: Some second doses came at about 4 weeks and others at about 12 weeks; these were pooled. Study-wide points: Dominant CD4 TCR responses targeted spike regions 160-218 and 743-854. Donors in the cohort were predominantly white British and more often female, and clonal diversity was possibly underestimated.

Details on this clone: Its antigen is undetermined.

CDR1 is SEHNR and CDR2 is FQNEAQ in the germline V gene (reference sequence). The CDR3 length is 14 residues. The trim removed 3 bases at V and 4 bases at J, leaving 2 bases unmatched. Some clones are missing from TCRdb's copy, which holds only in-frame ones; the method was immunoSEQ multiplex PCR. The data hold 100,000 to 120,000 clones, with around 81% observed a single time. Sequences were derived from peripheral blood, sampled on day 0 of AZD1222 vaccination. The chain combines TRBV7-9 with TRBJ2-1; 8 bases match TRBD2. This clonotype was sampled from an adult in good health. The CDR3 DNA reads as TGTGCCAGCAGCTTGGCTAGCGGGTACAATGAGCAGTTCTTC. Amino acid sequence: CASSLASGYNEQFF. The full variable domain, its missing parts supplied by reference TRBV7-9 and TRBJ2-1, is DTGVSQNPRHKITKRGQNVTFRCDPISEHNRLYWYRQTLGQGPEFLTYFQNEAQLEKSRLLSDRFSAERPKGSFSTLEIQRTEQGDSAMYLCASSLASGYNEQFFGPGTRLTVL.